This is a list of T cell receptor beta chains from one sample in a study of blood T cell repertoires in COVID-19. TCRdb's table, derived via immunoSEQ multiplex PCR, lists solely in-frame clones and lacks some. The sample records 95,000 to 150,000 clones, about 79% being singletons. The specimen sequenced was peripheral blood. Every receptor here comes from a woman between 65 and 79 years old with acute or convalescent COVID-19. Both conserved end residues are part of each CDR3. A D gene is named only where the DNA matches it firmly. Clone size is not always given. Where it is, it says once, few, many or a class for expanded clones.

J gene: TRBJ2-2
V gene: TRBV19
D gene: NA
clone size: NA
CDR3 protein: CASSARRQGGPGELFF
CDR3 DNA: TGTGCCAGTAGTGCAAGACGACAGGGAGGCCCCGGGGAGCTGTTTTTT

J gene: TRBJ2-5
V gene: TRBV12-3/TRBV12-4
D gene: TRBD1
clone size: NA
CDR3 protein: CASSRTGSETQYF
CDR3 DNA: TGTGCCAGCAGTCGGACAGGGTCGGAGACCCAGTACTTC

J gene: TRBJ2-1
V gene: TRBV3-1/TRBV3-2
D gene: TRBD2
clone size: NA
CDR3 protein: CASSFVAGGLNNEQFF
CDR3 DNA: TGTGCCAGCAGCTTCGTAGCGGGGGGGCTCAACAATGAGCAGTTCTTC

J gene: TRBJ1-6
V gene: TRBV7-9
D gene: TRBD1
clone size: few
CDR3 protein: CASSLGTGVLSPLHF
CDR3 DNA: TGTGCCAGCAGCCTAGGGACAGGGGTTTTGTCACCCCTCCACTTT

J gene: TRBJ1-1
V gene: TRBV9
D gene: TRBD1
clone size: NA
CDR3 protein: CASSARQGARGAFF
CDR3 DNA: TGTGCCAGCAGCGCCCGACAGGGGGCCCGCGGAGCTTTCTTT

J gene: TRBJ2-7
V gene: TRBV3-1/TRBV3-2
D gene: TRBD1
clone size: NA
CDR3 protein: CASSHPARDRSSYEQYF
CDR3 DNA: TGTGCCAGCAGCCACCCCGCCCGGGACAGAAGCTCCTACGAGCAGTACTTC

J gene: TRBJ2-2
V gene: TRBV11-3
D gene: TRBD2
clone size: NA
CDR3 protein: CASSLEAGGTTGELFF
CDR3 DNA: TGTGCCAGCAGCTTAGAGGCGGGGGGTACTACCGGGGAGCTGTTTTTT

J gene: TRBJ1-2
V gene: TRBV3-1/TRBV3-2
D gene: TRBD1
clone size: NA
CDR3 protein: CASSARVDRAVGYTF
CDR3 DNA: TGTGCCAGCAGCGCAAGAGTAGACAGGGCAGTTGGCTACACCTTC

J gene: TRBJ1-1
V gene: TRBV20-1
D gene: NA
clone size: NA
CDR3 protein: CSASGIVGAWDTEAFF
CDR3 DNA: TGCAGTGCTAGTGGGATAGTGGGGGCCTGGGACACTGAAGCTTTCTTT

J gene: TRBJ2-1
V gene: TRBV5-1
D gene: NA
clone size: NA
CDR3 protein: CASSLVGEAYNEQFF
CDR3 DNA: TGCGCCAGCAGCTTGGTGGGAGAAGCCTACAATGAGCAGTTCTTC

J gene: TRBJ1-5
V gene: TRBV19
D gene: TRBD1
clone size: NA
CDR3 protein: CASSSKGQGAPTNQPQHF
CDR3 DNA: TGTGCCAGTAGTTCCAAGGGACAGGGGGCGCCTACCAATCAGCCCCAGCATTTT

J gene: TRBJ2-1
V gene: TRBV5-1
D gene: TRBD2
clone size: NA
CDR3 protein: CASSLAPSGANEQFF
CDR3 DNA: TGCGCCAGCAGCTTGGCCCCTAGCGGGGCCAATGAGCAGTTCTTC

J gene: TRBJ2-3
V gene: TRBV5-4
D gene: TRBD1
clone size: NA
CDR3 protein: CASSWGQGSGDTQYF
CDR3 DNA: TGTGCCAGCAGCTGGGGACAGGGTAGTGGAGATACGCAGTATTTT

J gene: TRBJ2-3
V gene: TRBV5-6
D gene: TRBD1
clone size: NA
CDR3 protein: CASSLEQGYTYTQYF
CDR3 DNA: TGTGCCAGCAGCTTGGAACAGGGGTATACCTATACGCAGTATTTT